This T cell receptor (beta chain) was identified in a study of blood T cell repertoires in COVID-19. Study-wide background: T cells, B-cell-depleted T cells, or PBMCs provided the cDNA or gDNA that served as material.

The CDR3 is 15 amino acids. Germline V gene data show CDR1 as SGHDT and CDR2 as YYEEEE. V shed 4 bases and J shed 3 bases, with 16 bases lying between them. Using immunoSEQ multiplex PCR, the repertoire was profiled, and TCRdb retains in-frame clones only, with some absent. The sample lists about 310,000 clones, 80% to 90% occurring once. The sample comprised peripheral blood. The source is a man aged 45-65 years with active or convalescent COVID-19. The rearrangement uses TRBV5-6 and TRBJ1-1; D remains ambiguous. The DNA for the CDR3 is TGTGCCAGCAGCCTGCTTGGGAGGATAGACACTGAAGCTTTCTTT. Translation gives CASSLLGRIDTEAFF. The full variable domain, completed using reference TRBV5-6 and TRBJ1-1, is DAGVTQSPTHLIKTRGQQVTLRCSPKSGHDTVSWYQQALGQGPQFIFQYYEEEERQRGNFPDRFSGHQFPNYSSELNVNALLLGDSALYLCASSLLGRIDTEAFFGQGTRLTVV.